The entry that follows covers one TCR beta chain sequence. Time point reported: pre-treatment sample, taken before nivolumab and TIL therapy. These data belong to a study of TIL therapy for anti-PD-1-resistant metastatic lung cancer. Study-level background: Tumors carried a median about 1.6 non-synonymous mutations per megabase.

CDR1 is SGHRS and CDR2 is YFSETQ in the germline V gene. The CDR3 extends over 13 amino acids. V lost 4 bases and J 11 bases, leaving 15 bases between the germline ends. Sequencing used immunoSEQ v3. Each library reached roughly 1.9 million read pairs, or roughly 5-6 million at deep level. Clones were read by immunoSEQ multiplex PCR, and TCRdb kept only the in-frame ones, dropping some. Of roughly 20,000 clones listed, under 90% were seen once; the top ten hold 2.2%. This sequence joins TRBV5-1 and TRBJ1-4; D uncertain. The receptor was derived from a person between 25 and 80 years old with non-small cell lung cancer. The source material was blood, sampled at baseline. The DNA of the CDR3 is TGCGCCAGCAGCCCCGAATCTAGGGAGAAACTGTTTTTT. This sequence encodes CASSPESREKLFF.